This T cell receptor (beta chain) was sequenced during a study of control samples from healthy donors and cancer patients. Trimming took 3 bases from V and 1 from J, leaving 13 bases between them. From germline, CDR1 is SGHDT and CDR2 YYEEEE. The CDR3 contains 15 residues. Method: immunoSEQ multiplex PCR; TCRdb's copy keeps in-frame clones and lacks some. The repertoire table contains roughly 200,000 clones. This chain connects TRBV5-6 to TRBJ2-5; D gene ambiguous. The sequence was obtained from a woman in her 30s in good health. Sequencing was done on a sample of blood. The CDR3 coding sequence is TGTGCCAGCAGCTCCCGGCTCGCGCTCCAAGAGACCCAGTACTTC. Its translation is CASSSRLALQETQYF.